This T cell receptor (beta chain) comes out of a study of blood T cell repertoires in COVID-19. This clone was counted a few times. This CDR3 is 17 amino acids long. Trimming removed 4 bases at V and 8 bases at J, with 21 bases between. Germline CDR1 is MGHRA and CDR2 is YSYEKL. Using immunoSEQ multiplex PCR, the repertoire was profiled, and TCRdb retains in-frame clones only, with some absent. The sample yields some 290,000 clones, about 90% seen once. Specimen: peripheral blood. This clonotype was sampled from a woman aged 30 to 39 with COVID-19, enrolled during active disease. The chain carries TRBV4-1 and TRBJ1-6; D gene unclear. This CDR3 is CASSLPLLTGRYSPLHF. The CDR3 DNA reads as TGCGCCAGCAGCCTTCCACTTCTGACGGGAAGATATTCACCCCTCCACTTT.